Sequencing of this T cell receptor (beta chain) was carried out in a study of T cells after yellow fever vaccination. TCRdb analysed the 5' RACE reads with MiXCR anew, one entry per CDR3 protein. The top ten clones hold about 3.7% of a sample with some 300,000 distinct CDR3 sequences, approximately 10% of them seen once. This clonotype was seen a few times. Sequences were derived from CD4+ T cells sorted from PBMCs, sampled 5 days after the yellow fever booster vaccination. This receptor was obtained from a young man who received the YFV17D yellow fever vaccine.

For the CDR3, the DNA is TGTGCCAGCAGTTTATCCCCCGGACGGGAAAAACTGTTTTTT. Translation: CASSLSPGREKLFF. This sequence joins TRBV28 and TRBJ1-4; no clear D gene. This CDR3 region has 14 residues. CDR1 and CDR2 (germline): MDHEN, SYDVKM. Trimming pared 1 base from V and 8 bases from J, leaving 11 bases between.